Sequencing of this T cell receptor (beta chain) was carried out in a study of T-cell reconstitution after alpha-beta-depleted transplantation in children. Unique molecular identifiers were incorporated when the TCRbeta library was constructed. TCRdb reprocessed the PCR reads via MiXCR and lists one record per CDR3 protein. The table lists 500,000 to 600,000 distinct CDR3 sequences, about a quarter of them singletons, with about 35% in the top ten. Germline V lookup: CDR1 SQVTM, CDR2 ANQGSEA. The CDR3 has 10 residues. The germline V and J ends were trimmed by 5 bases and 4 bases, with 5 bases remaining between them.

The TCR originated in a boy younger than two with Wiskott-Aldrich syndrome, due to receive a stem cell transplant. V is TRBV29-1 and J is TRBJ1-1; no reliable D call. Source: PBMCs, taken before TCRalphabeta/CD19-depleted stem cell transplant. The CDR3: CSVSTTEAFF. The CDR3 coding sequence is TGCAGCGTTAGTACCACTGAAGCTTTCTTT.